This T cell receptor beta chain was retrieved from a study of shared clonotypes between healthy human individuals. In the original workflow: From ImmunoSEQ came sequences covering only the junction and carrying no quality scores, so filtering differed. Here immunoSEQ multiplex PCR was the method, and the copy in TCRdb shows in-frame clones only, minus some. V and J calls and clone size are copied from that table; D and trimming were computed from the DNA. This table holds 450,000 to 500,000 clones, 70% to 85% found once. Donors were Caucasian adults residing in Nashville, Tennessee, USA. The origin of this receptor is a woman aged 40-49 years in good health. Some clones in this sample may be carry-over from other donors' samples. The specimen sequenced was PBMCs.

The CDR3 reads CASSLQGSREQFF. The CDR3 DNA sequence: TGTGCCAGCAGCTTACAAGGGAGCCGTGAGCAGTTCTTC. The V and J genes are TRBV11-3 and TRBJ2-1, with D perhaps TRBD2 (5 bases). The CDR3 totals 13 residues. The germline V and J ends were trimmed by 2 bases and 9 bases, with 11 bases remaining between them. Per the germline V gene, CDR1 is SGHNT and CDR2 is YENEEA.